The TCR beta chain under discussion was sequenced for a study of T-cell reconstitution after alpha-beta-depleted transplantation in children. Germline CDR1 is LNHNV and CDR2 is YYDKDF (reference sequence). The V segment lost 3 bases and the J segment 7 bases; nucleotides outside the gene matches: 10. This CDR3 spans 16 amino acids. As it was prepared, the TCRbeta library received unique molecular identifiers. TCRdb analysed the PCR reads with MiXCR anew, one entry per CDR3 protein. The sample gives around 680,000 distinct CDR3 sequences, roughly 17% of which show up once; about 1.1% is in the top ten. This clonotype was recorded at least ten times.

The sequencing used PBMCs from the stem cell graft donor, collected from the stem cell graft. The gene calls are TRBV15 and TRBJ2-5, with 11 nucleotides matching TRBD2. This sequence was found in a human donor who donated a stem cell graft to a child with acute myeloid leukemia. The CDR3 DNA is TGTGCCACCAGCAGTCGACTAGCGGGGCTAACGGGGACCCAGTACTTC. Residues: CATSSRLAGLTGTQYF.